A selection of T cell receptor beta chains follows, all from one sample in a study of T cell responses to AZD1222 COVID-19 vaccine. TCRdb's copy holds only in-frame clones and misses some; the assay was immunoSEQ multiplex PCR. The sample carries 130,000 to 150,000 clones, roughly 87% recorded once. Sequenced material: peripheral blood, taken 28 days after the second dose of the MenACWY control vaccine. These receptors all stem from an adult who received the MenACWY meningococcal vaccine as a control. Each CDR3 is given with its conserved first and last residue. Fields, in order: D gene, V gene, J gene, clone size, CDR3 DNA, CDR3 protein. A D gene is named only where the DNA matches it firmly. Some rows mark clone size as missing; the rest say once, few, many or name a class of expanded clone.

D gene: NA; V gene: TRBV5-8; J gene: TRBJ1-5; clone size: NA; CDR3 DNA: TGTGCCAGCACCCTGCGGGGGCCCCAGCATTTT; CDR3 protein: CASTLRGPQHF
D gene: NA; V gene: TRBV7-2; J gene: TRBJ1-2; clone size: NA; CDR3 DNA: TGTGCCAGCAGCTTAAGTCAAGCGGGGGGCTATGGCTACACCTTC; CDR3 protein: CASSLSQAGGYGYTF
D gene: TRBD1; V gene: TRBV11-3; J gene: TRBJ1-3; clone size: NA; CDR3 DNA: TGTGCCAGCAGCTTCGGGACAGCTGTCCCTGGAAACACCATATATTTT; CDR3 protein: CASSFGTAVPGNTIYF
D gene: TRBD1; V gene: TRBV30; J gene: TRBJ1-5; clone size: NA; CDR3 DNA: TGTGCCTGGGGACAGGCCAGTCAGCCCCAGCATTTT; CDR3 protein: CAWGQASQPQHF
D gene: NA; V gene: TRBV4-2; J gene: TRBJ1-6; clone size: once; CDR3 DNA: TGTGCCAGCAGCCAAGTAGATGTGAGGAATTCACCCCTCCACTTT; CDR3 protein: CASSQVDVRNSPLHF
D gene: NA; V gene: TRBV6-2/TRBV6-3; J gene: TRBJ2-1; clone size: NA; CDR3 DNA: TGTGCCAGCAGTTCCACCCGACTCTCCAATGAGCAGTTCTTC; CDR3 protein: CASSSTRLSNEQFF
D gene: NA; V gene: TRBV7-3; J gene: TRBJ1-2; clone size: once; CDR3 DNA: TGTGCCAGCAGCCAAGGGGTCGGCGGGAGTGGCTACACCTTC; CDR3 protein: CASSQGVGGSGYTF
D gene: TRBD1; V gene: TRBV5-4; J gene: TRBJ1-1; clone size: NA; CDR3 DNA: TGTGCCAGCAGCTTGGGGGACAGGGTAGGGGAAGCTTTCTTT; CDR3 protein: CASSLGDRVGEAFF
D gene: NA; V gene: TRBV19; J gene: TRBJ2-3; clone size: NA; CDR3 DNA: TGTGCCAGCCGGGAGATAGCGACAGATACGCAGTATTTT; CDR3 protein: CASREIATDTQYF
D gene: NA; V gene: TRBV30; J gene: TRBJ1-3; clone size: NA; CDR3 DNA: TGTGCCTGGAGTGTAGCCGGGAGCGGCTCTGGAAACACCATATATTTT; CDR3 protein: CAWSVAGSGSGNTIYF
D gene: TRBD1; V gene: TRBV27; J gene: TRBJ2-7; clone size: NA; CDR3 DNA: TGTGCCAGCAGTCCACTGGACAGGATCCACGAGCAGTACTTC; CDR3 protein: CASSPLDRIHEQYF
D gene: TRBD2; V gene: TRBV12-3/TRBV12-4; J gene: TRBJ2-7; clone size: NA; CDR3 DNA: TGTGCCAGCAGGGAGACTAGCTTAAGGCAGTACTTC; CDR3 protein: CASRETSLRQYF
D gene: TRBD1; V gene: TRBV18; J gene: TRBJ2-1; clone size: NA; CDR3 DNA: TGTGCCAGCTCACCAAGGGACAGGGGGATACGCAATGAGCAGTTCTTC; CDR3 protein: CASSPRDRGIRNEQFF
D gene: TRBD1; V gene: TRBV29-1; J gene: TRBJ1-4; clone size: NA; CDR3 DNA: TGCAGCGCTGGACGGACAGGGATTAATGAAAAACTGTTTTTT; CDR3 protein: CSAGRTGINEKLFF
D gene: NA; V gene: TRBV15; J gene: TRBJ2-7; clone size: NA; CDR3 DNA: TGTGCCACCAGCAGGGTCGCTGGGACACCCGTCTCCTACGAGCAGTACTTC; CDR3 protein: CATSRVAGTPVSYEQYF
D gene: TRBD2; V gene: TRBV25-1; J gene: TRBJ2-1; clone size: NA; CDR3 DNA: TGTGCCAGCTGGGAGGGACCCTACAATGAGCAGTTCTTC; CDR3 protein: CASWEGPYNEQFF
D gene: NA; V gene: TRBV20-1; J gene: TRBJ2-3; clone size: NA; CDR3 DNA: TGCAGTGCAAGCCTCACAGATACGCAGTATTTT; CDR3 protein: CSASLTDTQYF
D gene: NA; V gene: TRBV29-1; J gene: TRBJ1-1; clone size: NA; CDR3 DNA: TGCAGCGTTGTGGGGCCTGAAGCTTTCTTT; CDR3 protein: CSVVGPEAFF
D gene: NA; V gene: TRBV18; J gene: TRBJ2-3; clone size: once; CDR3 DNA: TGTGCCAGCTCACCACGTAGCGTTAGGGGCACAGATACGCAGTATTTT; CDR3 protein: CASSPRSVRGTDTQYF
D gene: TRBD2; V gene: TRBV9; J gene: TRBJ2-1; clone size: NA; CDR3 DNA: TGTGCCAGCAGCTTTAGCGGGGGAGCCCACAGTGAGCAGTTCTTC; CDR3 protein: CASSFSGGAHSEQFF
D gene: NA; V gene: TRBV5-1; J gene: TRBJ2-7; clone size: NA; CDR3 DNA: TGCGCCAGCAGCTTGGGATGGGCGGCCTACGAGCAGTACTTC; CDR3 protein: CASSLGWAAYEQYF
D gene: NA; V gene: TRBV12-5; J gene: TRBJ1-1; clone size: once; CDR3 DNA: TGTGCTAGTGGTCCCTCGGCGGGGTCAGAAGCTTTCTTT; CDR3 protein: CASGPSAGSEAFF
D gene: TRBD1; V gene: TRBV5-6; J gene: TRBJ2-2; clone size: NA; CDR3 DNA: TGTGCCAGCAGGACCACCACAGGGGACACCGGGGAGCTGTTTTTT; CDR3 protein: CASRTTTGDTGELFF
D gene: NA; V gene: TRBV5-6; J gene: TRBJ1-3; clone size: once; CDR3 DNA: TGTGCCAGCAGCTCCCACGGCACCATATATTTT; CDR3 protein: CASSSHGTIYF
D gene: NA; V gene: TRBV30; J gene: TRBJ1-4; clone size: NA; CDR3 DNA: TGTGCCTGCCCCCGGGGAGCTGAAAAACTGTTTTTT; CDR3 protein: CACPRGAEKLFF
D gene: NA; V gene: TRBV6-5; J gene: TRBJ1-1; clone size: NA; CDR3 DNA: TGTGCCAGCACGGAACAGCCTACGGGGACTGAAGCTTTCTTT; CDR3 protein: CASTEQPTGTEAFF
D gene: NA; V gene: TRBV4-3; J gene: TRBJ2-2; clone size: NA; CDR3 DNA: TGCGCCAGCAGCCAAGAAGTAGTTGCTCGGCAGAAAGGGGCCACCGGGGAGCTGTTTTTT; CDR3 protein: CASSQEVVARQKGATGELFF
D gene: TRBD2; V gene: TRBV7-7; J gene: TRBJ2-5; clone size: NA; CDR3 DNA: TGTGCTAGCACCCGGGGGGGAGCCCAAGAGACCCAGTACTTC; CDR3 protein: CASTRGGAQETQYF
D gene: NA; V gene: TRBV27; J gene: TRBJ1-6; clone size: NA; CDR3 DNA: TGTGCCAGCAGTTTTCGGAGGAGGGATTCACCCCTCCACTTT; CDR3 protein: CASSFRRRDSPLHF
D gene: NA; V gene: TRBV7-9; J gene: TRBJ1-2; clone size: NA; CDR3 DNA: TGTGCCAGCAGCTTAGCCGGGTCAGACTATGGCTACACCTTC; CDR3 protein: CASSLAGSDYGYTF
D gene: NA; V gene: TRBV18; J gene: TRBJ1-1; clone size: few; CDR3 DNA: TGTGCCAGCTCACCGCTACAGGGTCTGAACACTGAAGCTTTCTTT; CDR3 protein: CASSPLQGLNTEAFF
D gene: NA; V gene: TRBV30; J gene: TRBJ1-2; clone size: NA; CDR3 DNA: TGTGCCTGGAGTGTGGCGTCGGGAACTGGCTACACCTTC; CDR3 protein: CAWSVASGTGYTF
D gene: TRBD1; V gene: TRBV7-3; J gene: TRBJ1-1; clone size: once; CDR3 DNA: TGTGCCAGCAGCTCACGTGCGACAGGGGAGGCCACTGAAGCTTTCTTT; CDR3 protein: CASSSRATGEATEAFF
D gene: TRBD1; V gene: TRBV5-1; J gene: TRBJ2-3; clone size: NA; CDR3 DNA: TGCGCCAGCAGGCAGGGGGATCGCACAGATACGCAGTATTTT; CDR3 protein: CASRQGDRTDTQYF
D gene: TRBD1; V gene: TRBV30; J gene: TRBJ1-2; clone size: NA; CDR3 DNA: TGTGCCTGGGTCAGGACAGGGGGGGCTAACTATGGCTACACCTTC; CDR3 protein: CAWVRTGGANYGYTF
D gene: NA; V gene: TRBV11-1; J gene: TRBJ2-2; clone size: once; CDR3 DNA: TGTGCCAGCAGCTTATTACAGGGGAACACCGGGGAGCTGTTTTTT; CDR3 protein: CASSLLQGNTGELFF
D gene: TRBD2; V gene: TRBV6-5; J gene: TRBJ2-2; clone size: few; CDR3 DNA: TGTGCCAGCAGTCGACTAGCGGGAAACACCGGGGAGCTGTTTTTT; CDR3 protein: CASSRLAGNTGELFF
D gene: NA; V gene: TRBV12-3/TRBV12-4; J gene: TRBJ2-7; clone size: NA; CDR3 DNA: TGTGCCAGCAGTCCTGCCTCCTACGAGCAGTACTTC; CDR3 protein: CASSPASYEQYF
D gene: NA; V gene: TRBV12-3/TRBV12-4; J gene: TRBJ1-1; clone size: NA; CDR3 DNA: TGTGCCAGCAGTTGGGGAGCCTCCGCTTTCTTT; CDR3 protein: CASSWGASAFF
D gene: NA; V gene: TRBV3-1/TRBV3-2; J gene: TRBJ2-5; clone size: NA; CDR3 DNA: TGTGCCAGCAGCCAGACCAAGACAGGAGGGCAGACCCAGTACTTC; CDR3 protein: CASSQTKTGGQTQYF
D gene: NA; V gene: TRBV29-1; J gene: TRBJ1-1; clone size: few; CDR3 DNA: TGCAGCGTTTACCGCCAGGGGCGAGCTTTCTTT; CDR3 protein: CSVYRQGRAFF
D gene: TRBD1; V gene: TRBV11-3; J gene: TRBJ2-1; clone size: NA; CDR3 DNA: TGTGCCAGCAGCCCCGCCCGGGACAGGGGATTGGGCAATGAGCAGTTCTTC; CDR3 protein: CASSPARDRGLGNEQFF
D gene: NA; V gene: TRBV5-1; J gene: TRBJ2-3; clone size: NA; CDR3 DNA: TGCGCCAGCAGCCCCCAGCGGGTTGGCACAGATACGCAGTATTTT; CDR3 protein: CASSPQRVGTDTQYF
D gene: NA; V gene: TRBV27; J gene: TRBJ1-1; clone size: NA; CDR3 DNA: TGTGCCAGCAGTCGCAGCCACTCGCCGAACACTGAAGCTTTCTTT; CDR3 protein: CASSRSHSPNTEAFF
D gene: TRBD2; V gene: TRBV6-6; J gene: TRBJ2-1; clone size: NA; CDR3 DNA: TGTGCCGGGGGAGGGTCCGGGACGCAGTTCTTC; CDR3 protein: CAGGGSGTQFF
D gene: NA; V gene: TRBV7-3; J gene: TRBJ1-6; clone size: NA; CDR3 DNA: TGTGCCAGCGGCGAGGGGGGATTTAATTCACCCCTCCACTTT; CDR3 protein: CASGEGGFNSPLHF
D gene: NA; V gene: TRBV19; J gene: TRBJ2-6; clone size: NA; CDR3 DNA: TGTGCCAGTAGTATAGTAACGGGGTCTGGGGCCAACGTCCTGACTTTC; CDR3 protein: CASSIVTGSGANVLTF
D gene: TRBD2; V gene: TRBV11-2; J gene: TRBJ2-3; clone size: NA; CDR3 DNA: TGTGCCAGCAGCTTAGAGCTAGCGGGAGGAAAAGATACGCAGTATTTT; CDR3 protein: CASSLELAGGKDTQYF
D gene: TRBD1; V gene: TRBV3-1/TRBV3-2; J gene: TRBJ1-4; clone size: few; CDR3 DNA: TGTGCCAGCAGACAGGACAGGGGAAAACTGTTTTTT; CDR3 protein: CASRQDRGKLFF
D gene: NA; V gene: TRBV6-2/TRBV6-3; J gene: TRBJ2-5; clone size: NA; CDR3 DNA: TGTGCCAGCAGTTGGGGGACGTCGATGGAGACCCAGTACTTC; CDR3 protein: CASSWGTSMETQYF
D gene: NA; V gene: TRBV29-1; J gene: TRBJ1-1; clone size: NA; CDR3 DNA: TGCAGCGTCAAAGGTATCAACACTGAAGCTTTCTTT; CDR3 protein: CSVKGINTEAFF
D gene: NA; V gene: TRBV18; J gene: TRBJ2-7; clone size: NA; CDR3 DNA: TGTGCCAGCTCACCCGGGACTCCGCACCTTTACGAGCAGTACTTC; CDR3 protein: CASSPGTPHLYEQYF
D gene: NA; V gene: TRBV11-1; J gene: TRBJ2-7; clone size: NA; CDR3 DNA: TGTGCCAGCAGCGCCATACAGTTATCGGAGCAGTACTTC; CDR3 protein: CASSAIQLSEQYF
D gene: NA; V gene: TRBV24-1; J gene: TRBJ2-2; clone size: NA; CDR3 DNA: TGTGCCACCAGTGATTTACGGGAGACCGGGGAGCTGTTTTTT; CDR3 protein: CATSDLRETGELFF
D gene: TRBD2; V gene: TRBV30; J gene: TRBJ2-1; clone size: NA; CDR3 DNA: TGTGCCTGGAGTGTCCCTCCCGGACTAGCGGGGACTTCCTACAATGAGCAGTTCTTC; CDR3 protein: CAWSVPPGLAGTSYNEQFF